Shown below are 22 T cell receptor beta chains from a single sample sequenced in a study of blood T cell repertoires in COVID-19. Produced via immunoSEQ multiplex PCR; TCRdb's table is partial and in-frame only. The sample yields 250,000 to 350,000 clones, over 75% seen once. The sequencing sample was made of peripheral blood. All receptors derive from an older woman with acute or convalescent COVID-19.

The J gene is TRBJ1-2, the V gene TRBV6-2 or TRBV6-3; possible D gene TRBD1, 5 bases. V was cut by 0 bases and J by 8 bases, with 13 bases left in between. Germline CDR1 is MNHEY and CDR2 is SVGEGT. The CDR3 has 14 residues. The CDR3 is CASSYSGQGDGYTF. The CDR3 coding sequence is TGTGCCAGCAGTTACTCGGGGCAGGGCGACGGCTACACCTTC.

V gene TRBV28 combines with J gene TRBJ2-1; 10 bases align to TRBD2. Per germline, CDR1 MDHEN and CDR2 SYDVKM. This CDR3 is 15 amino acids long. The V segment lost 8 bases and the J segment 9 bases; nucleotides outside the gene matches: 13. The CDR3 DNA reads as TGTGCCAGCCAAGGAGCTAGCGGGAGAAACGGTGAGCAGTTCTTC. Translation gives CASQGASGRNGEQFF.

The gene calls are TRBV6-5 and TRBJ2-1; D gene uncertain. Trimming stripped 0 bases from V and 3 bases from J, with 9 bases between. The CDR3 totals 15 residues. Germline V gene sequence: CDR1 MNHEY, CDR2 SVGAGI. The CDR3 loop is CASSYSWSHYNEQFF. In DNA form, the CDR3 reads TGTGCCAGCAGTTACTCCTGGAGTCACTACAATGAGCAGTTCTTC.

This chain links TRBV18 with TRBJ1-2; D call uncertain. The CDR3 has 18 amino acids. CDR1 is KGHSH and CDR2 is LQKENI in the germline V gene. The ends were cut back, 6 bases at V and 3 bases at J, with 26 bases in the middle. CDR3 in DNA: TGTGCCAGCTCCCGCCCTCGTGGAGGGTTGAAGGAGCACTATGGCTACACCTTC. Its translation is CASSRPRGGLKEHYGYTF.

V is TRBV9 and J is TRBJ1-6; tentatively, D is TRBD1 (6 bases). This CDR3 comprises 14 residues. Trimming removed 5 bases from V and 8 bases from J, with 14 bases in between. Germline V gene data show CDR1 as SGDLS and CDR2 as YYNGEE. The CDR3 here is CASRAGGSDSPLHF. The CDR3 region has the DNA TGTGCCAGCAGAGCGGGGGGCAGCGATTCACCCCTCCACTTT.

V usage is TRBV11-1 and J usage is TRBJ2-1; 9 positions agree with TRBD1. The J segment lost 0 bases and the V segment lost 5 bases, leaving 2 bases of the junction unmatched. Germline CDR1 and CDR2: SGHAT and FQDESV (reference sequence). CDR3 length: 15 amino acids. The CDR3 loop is CASSNRGPSYNEQFF. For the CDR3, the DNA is TGTGCCAGCAGCAACAGGGGGCCCTCCTACAATGAGCAGTTCTTC. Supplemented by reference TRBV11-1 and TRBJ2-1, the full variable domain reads EAEVAQSPRYKITEKSQAVAFWCDPISGHATLYWYRQILGQGPELLVQFQDESVVDDSQLPKDRFSAERLKGVDSTLKIQPAELGDSAMYLCASSNRGPSYNEQFFGPGTRLTVL.

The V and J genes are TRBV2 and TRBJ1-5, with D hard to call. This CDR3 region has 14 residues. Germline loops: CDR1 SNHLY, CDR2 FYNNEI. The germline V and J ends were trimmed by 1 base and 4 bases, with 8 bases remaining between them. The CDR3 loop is CASSEDRRNQPQHF. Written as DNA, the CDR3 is TGTGCCAGCAGTGAAGATCGCAGAAATCAGCCCCAGCATTTT. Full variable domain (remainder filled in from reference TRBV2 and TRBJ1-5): EPEVTQTPSHQVTQMGQEVILRCVPISNHLYFYWYRQILGQKVEFLVSFYNNEISEKSEIFDDQFSVERPDGSNFTLKIRSTKLEDSAMYFCASSEDRRNQPQHFGDGTRLSIL.

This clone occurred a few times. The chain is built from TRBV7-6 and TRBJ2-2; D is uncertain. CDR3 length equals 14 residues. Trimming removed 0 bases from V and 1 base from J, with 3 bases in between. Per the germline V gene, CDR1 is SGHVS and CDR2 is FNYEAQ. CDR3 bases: TGTGCCAGCAGCTTAGCCCTGAACACCGGGGAGCTGTTTTTT. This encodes CASSLALNTGELFF.

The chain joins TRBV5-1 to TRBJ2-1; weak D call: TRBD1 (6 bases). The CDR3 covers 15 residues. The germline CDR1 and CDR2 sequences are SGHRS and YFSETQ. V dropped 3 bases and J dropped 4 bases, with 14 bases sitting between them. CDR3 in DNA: TGCGCCAGCAGCTCGACAGGACAGATTTACAATGAGCAGTTCTTC. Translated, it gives CASSSTGQIYNEQFF. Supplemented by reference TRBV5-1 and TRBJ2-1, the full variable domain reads KAGVTQTPRYLIKTRGQQVTLSCSPISGHRSVSWYQQTPGQGLQFLFEYFSETQRNKGNFPGRFSGRQFSNSRSEMNVSTLELGDSALYLCASSSTGQIYNEQFFGPGTRLTVL.

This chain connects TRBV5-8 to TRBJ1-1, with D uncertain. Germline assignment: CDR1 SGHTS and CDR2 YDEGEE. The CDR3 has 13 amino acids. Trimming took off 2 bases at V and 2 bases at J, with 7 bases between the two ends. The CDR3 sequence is CASSLAANTEAFF. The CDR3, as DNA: TGTGCCAGCAGCTTAGCGGCAAACACTGAAGCTTTCTTT.

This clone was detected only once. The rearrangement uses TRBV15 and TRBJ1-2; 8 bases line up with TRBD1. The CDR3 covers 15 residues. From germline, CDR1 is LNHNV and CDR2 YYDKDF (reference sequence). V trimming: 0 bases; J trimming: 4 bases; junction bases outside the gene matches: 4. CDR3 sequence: CATSREGTGFYGYTF. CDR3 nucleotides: TGTGCCACCAGCAGAGAGGGGACAGGTTTCTATGGCTACACCTTC.

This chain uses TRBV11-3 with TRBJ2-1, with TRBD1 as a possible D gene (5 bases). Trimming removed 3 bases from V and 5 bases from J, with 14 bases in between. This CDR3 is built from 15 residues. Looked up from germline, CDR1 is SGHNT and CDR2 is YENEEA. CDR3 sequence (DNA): TGTGCCAGCAGCTTGGGTAGGACAAGGAACAATGAGCAGTTCTTC. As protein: CASSLGRTRNNEQFF.

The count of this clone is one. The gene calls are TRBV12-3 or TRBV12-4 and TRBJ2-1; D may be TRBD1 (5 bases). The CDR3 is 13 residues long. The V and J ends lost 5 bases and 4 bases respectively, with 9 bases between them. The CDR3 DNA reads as TGTGCCAGCAGTCTAGACAGTTACAATGAGCAGTTCTTC. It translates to CASSLDSYNEQFF.

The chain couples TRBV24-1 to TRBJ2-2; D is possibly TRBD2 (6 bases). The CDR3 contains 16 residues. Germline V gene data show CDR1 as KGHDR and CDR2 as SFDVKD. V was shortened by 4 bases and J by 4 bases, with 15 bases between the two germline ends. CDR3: CATSDHRAGRTGELFF. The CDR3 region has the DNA TGTGCCACCAGTGACCACCGGGCGGGGCGCACCGGGGAGCTGTTTTTT.

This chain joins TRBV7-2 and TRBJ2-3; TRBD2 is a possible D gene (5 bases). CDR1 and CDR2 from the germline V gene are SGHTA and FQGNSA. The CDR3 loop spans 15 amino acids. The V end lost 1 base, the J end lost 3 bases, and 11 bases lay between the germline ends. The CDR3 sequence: CASSLEGGLTDTQYF. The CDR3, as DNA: TGTGCCAGCAGCTTAGAGGGCGGGCTAACAGATACGCAGTATTTT.

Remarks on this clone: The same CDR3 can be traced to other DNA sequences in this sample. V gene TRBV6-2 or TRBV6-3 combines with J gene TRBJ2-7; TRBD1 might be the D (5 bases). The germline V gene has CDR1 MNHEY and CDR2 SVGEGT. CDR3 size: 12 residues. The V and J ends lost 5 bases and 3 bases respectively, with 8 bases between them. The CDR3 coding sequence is TGTGCCAGCAGTCGGCAGGGCTACGAGCAGTACTTC. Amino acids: CASSRQGYEQYF.

The CDR3 reads CASSSYGRPYGYTF. CDR3 nucleotide sequence: TGTGCCAGCAGCTCTTATGGCAGGCCCTATGGCTACACCTTC. The chain joins TRBV11-2 to TRBJ1-2; D unresolved. V was clipped by 4 bases and J by 4 bases, with 13 bases between them. Looked up from germline, CDR1 is SGHAT and CDR2 is FQNNGV. This CDR3 contains 14 residues.

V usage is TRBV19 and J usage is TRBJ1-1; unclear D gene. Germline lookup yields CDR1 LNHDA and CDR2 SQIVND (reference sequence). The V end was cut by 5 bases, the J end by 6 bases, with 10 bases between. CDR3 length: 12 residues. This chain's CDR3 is CASSAQRAEAFF. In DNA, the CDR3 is TGTGCCAGTAGTGCCCAACGGGCTGAAGCTTTCTTT.

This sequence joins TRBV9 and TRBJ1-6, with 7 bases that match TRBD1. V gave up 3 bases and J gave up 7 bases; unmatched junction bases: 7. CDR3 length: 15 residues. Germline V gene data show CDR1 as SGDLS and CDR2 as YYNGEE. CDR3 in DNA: TGTGCCAGCAGCGCTGAGGGGGCTAGGAATTCACCCCTCCACTTT. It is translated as CASSAEGARNSPLHF.

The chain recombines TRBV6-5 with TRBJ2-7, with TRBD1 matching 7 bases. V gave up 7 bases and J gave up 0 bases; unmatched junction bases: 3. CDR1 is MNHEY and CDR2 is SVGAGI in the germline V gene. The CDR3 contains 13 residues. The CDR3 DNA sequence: TGTGCCAGCACGGCAGGGGGCTCCTACGAGCAGTACTTC. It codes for CASTAGGSYEQYF.

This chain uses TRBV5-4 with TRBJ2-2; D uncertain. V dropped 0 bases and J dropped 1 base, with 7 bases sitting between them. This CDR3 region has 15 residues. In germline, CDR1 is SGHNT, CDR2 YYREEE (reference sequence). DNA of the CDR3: TGTGCCAGCAGCTTGGTACGCGGGAACACCGGGGAGCTGTTTTTT. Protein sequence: CASSLVRGNTGELFF.

CDR3 loop: CASSESRLAVIGEQFF. The CDR3 DNA sequence: TGCGCCAGCAGTGAGTCTAGACTAGCGGTTATAGGTGAGCAGTTCTTC. The chain links TRBV10-2 to TRBJ2-1, with 9 bases identical to TRBD2. CDR1 and CDR2 (germline): WSHSY, SAAADI. The V and J ends lost 0 bases and 9 bases, in that order; junction bases with no gene match: 9. This CDR3 comprises 16 residues.